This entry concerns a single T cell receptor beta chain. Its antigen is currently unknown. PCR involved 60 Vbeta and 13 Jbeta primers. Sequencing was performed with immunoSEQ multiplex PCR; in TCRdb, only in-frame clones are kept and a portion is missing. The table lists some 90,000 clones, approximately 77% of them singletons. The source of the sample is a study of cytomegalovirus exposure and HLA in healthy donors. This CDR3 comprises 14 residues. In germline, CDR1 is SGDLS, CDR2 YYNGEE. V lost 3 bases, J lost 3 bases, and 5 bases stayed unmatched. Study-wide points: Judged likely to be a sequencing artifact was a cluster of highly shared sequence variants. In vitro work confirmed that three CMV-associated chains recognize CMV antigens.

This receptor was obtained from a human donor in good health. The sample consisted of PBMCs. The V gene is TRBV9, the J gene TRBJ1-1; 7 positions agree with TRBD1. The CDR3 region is CASSAAGTDTEAFF. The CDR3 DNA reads TGTGCCAGCAGCGCCGCCGGGACAGACACTGAAGCTTTCTTT.